One and the same sample provided the 23 T cell receptor beta chains below, sequenced in a study of CXCR3-negative and CXCR3-positive naive CD8 T cells. All TRB cDNA libraries came from 5' RACE performed with UMI labels. TCRdb reprocessed the 5' RACE reads and reports one entry per CDR3 protein, with no DNA. In total, the table holds more than 45,000 distinct CDR3 sequences. The material sequenced was memory CD8+ T cells from blood. The receptors were sampled from a human donor in good health. Some clones in this sample may be carry-over from other donors' samples.

The CDR3 here is CASSLGYGSGNTIYF. The chain carries TRBV7-6 and TRBJ1-3. Germline loops: CDR1 SGHVS, CDR2 FNYEAQ. The CDR3 sequence is 15 residues long.

The genes are TRBV10-2 and TRBJ2-7. The CDR3 consists of 12 residues. CDR1 is WSHSY, CDR2 SAAADI, per germline. CDR3 region: CASRGSAYEQYF.

The rearrangement joins TRBV12-3 or TRBV12-4 to TRBJ2-5. The length of the CDR3 is 13 residues. Here the CDR3 reads CASSFLYQETQYF.

The chain uses TRBV9 and TRBJ1-2. Germline V gene data show CDR1 as SGDLS and CDR2 as YYNGEE. CDR3 length equals 15 residues. CDR3 region: CASSVDGQSWVGYTF.

This chain links TRBV24-1 with TRBJ2-2; TCRdb lists TRBD1, though no DNA is available to test this call. The length of the CDR3 is 19 residues. Germline V CDR1 and CDR2: KGHDR, SFDVKD. The CDR3: CATGDVTGAILSNTGELFF.

The V call is TRBV6-5, the J call TRBJ2-2; TCRdb picks TRBD1, but there is no DNA to check that call. Germline CDR1 MNHEY, CDR2 SVGAGI. The CDR3 spans 16 residues. This chain's CDR3 is CASSYDPGHLTGELFF.

CDR3 region: CASSFIPGQTYEQYF. This chain uses TRBV5-1 with TRBJ2-7. The CDR3 is 15 amino acids. CDR1 and CDR2 (germline): SGHRS, YFSETQ.

The V and J genes are TRBV7-3 and TRBJ2-1; TCRdb's D call of TRBD1 is untestable without DNA. CDR1 and CDR2 (germline): SGHTA, FQGTGA. There are 16 residues in the CDR3. CDR3 residues: CASSFGPGGLYNEQFF.

The chain links TRBV5-1 to TRBJ1-1; with no DNA, the TCRdb D assignment of TRBD1 cannot be verified. The germline V gene encodes CDR1 SGHRS and CDR2 YFSETQ. This CDR3 is built from 14 residues. The chain's CDR3 is CASSPPTRGTEAFF.

J is TRBJ2-1 and V is TRBV15. CDR1 and CDR2 from the germline V gene are LNHNV and YYDKDF (reference sequence). CDR3 size: 13 residues. The CDR3 loop is CATSSGVYNEQFF.

The chain uses TRBV21-1 and TRBJ2-4; without DNA, the TCRdb call of TRBD1 cannot be checked. TRBV21-1 is tagged as a pseudogene. The CDR3 sequence is 13 residues long. The CDR3 is CAKPQGGKNIQYF.

The J gene is TRBJ2-2, the V gene TRBV21-1. TRBV21-1 is annotated as a pseudogene. The CDR3 runs to 19 residues. The CDR3 sequence: CASSKDRCGGRRNTGELFF.

The gene calls are TRBV29-1 and TRBJ1-2; TCRdb indicates TRBD1, and absent DNA this call remains unverified. The germline gives CDR1 SQVTM, CDR2 ANQGSEA. The CDR3 totals 11 residues. This CDR3 reads CSAVSRGGYTF.

The chain recombines TRBV28 with TRBJ2-1. Germline V gene lookup returns CDR1 MDHEN and CDR2 SYDVKM. The CDR3 spans 15 residues. Here the CDR3 reads CASSQGTSSYNEQFF.

The CDR3: CSVDTGTGAYEQYF. This chain joins TRBV29-1 and TRBJ2-7; TCRdb returns TRBD1, unconfirmable since there is no DNA. From germline, CDR1 is SQVTM and CDR2 ANQGSEA. This CDR3 has 14 amino acids.

The chain employs TRBV3-1 and TRBJ2-6; the TRBD1 assignment by TCRdb is unverifiable without DNA. Germline V CDR1 and CDR2: LGHDT, YNNKEL (reference sequence). The CDR3 is 19 residues long. Here the CDR3 reads CASSGGTGTPVAGANVLTF. The whole variable domain, remainder taken from reference TRBV3-1 and TRBJ2-6, is DTAVSQTPKYLVTQMGNDKSIKCEQNLGHDTMYWYKQDSKKFLKIMFSYNNKELIINETVPNRFSPKSPDKAHLNLHINSLELGDSAVYFCASSGGTGTPVAGANVLTFGAGSRLTVL.

The chain has TRBV28 and TRBJ2-7; TCRdb calls TRBD1, which cannot be checked without DNA. CDR1 and CDR2 from the germline V gene are MDHEN and SYDVKM. The CDR3 is 15 amino acids. The CDR3 loop reads CASGTRVAGTYEQYF. Looking up the rest from reference TRBV28 and TRBJ2-7 gives the full variable domain: DVKVTQSSRYLVKRTGEKVFLECVQDMDHENMFWYRQDPGLGLRLIYFSYDVKMKEKGDIPEGYSVSREKKERFSLILESASTNQTSMYLCASGTRVAGTYEQYFGPGTRLTVT.

V gene TRBV9 combines with J gene TRBJ2-1; TCRdb names TRBD2, which stays unverified in the absence of DNA. Germline V gene data show CDR1 as SGDLS and CDR2 as YYNGEE. CDR3 size: 15 residues. CDR3 sequence reads: CASSPSNSLVYEQYF.

The chain joins TRBV29-1 to TRBJ2-1; TCRdb designates TRBD2, a call that cannot be tested without DNA. In germline, CDR1 is SQVTM, CDR2 ANQGSEA. The CDR3 is made up of 11 amino acids. Here the CDR3 reads CSAPSDNEQFF.

The gene calls are TRBV12-3 or TRBV12-4 and TRBJ2-7. The CDR3 loop spans 13 amino acids. CDR3: CASSLSGNYEQYF.

The chain recombines TRBV29-1 with TRBJ2-4; the D call of TRBD1 rests on TCRdb alone, since no DNA is present to check it. The CDR3 extends over 15 amino acids. CDR1 and CDR2 (germline): SQVTM, ANQGSEA. This chain's CDR3 is CSVESTGTGRNIQYF.

This chain links TRBV29-1 with TRBJ1-5; TCRdb names TRBD1, which stays unverified in the absence of DNA. Germline V gene data show CDR1 as SQVTM and CDR2 as ANQGSEA. The CDR3 is made up of 13 amino acids. The CDR3 loop is CSVAPGQGEPQHF.

V is TRBV12-3 or TRBV12-4 and J is TRBJ2-7. This CDR3 spans 13 amino acids. The CDR3 sequence is CASSFDGAYEQYF.